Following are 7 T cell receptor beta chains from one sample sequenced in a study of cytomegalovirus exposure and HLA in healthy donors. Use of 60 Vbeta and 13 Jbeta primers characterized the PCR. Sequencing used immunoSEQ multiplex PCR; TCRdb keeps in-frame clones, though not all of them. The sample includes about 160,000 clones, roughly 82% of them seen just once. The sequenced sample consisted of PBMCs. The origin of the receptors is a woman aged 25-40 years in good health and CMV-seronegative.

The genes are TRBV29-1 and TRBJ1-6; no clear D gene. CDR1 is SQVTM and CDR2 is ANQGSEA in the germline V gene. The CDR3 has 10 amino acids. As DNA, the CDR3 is TGCACTAGACGGAATTCACCCCTCCACTTT. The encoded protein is CTRRNSPLHF.

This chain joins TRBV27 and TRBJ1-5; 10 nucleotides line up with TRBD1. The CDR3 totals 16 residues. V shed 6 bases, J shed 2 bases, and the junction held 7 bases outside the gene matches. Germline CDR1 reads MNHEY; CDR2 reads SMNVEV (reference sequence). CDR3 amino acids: CASRKTGGSGNQPQHF. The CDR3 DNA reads TGTGCCAGCAGGAAGACAGGGGGCTCGGGCAATCAGCCCCAGCATTTT.

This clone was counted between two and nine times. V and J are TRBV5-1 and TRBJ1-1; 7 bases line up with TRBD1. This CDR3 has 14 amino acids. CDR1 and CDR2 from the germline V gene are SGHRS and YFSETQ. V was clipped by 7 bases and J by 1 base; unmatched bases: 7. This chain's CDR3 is CASSRGTANTEAFF. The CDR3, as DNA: TGCGCCAGCTCCCGGGGGACAGCGAACACTGAAGCTTTCTTT.

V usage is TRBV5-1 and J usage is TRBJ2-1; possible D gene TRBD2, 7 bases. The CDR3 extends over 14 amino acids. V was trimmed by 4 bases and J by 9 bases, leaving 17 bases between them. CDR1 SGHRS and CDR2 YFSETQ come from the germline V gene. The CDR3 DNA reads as TGCGCCAGCAGCCCTTTTTTGAGGGGGGGTGAGCAGTTCTTC. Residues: CASSPFLRGGEQFF.

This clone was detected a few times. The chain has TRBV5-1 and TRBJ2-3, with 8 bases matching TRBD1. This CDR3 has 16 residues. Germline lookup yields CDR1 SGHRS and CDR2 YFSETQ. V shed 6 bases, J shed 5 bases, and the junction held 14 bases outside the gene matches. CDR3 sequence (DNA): TGCGCCAGCACCCGACGGACAGGGTCCACGCAAGATACGCAGTATTTT. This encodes CASTRRTGSTQDTQYF. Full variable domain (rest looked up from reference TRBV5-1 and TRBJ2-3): KAGVTQTPRYLIKTRGQQVTLSCSPISGHRSVSWYQQTPGQGLQFLFEYFSETQRNKGNFPGRFSGRQFSNSRSEMNVSTLELGDSALYLCASTRRTGSTQDTQYFGPGTRLTVL.

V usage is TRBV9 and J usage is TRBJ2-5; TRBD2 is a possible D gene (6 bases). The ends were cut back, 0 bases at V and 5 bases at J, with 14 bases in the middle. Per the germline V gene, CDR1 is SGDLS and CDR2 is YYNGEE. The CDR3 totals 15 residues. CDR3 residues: CASSVDAGRMETQYF. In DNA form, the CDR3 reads TGTGCCAGCAGCGTAGATGCGGGAAGAATGGAGACCCAGTACTTC.

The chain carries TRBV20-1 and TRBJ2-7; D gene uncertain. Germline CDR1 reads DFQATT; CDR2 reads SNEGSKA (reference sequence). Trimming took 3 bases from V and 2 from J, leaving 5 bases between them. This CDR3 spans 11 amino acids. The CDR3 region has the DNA TGCAGTGCTAGTCAGACCTACGAGCAGTACTTC. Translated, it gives CSASQTYEQYF.